These T cell receptor beta chains were read from a single sample in a study of somatic mutations in cytotoxic T cells in rheumatoid arthritis. Only in-frame clones appear in the TCRdb table, and some are missing; sequencing was by immunoSEQ multiplex PCR. The sample yields 10,000 to 15,000 clones, approximately 73% seen once. Input material: CD8+ T cells sorted from blood. These receptors originate from a woman aged 40 to 49 in good health. The CDR3 runs from the conserved cysteine through the conserved F or W. Fields, in order: clone size, J gene, D gene, V gene, CDR3 protein, CDR3 DNA. The D gene is left open where the match is weak. Some rows mark clone size as missing; the rest say once, few, many or name a class of expanded clone.

>NA|TRBJ2-1|NA|TRBV5-1
CASSYSEEQFF
TGCGCCAGCAGCTACAGCGAAGAGCAGTTCTTC
>once|TRBJ1-4|TRBD1|TRBV11-2
CASNRQGEEKLFF
TGTGCCAGCAACCGACAGGGTGAGGAAAAACTGTTTTTT
>NA|TRBJ2-2|NA|TRBV19
CASSIDSSILTGELFF
TGTGCCAGTAGTATAGACTCCTCTATTCTAACCGGGGAGCTGTTTTTT
>NA|TRBJ2-1|NA|TRBV14
CASSQDQWGADYNEQFF
TGTGCCAGCAGCCAAGATCAATGGGGGGCGGACTACAATGAGCAGTTCTTC
>NA|TRBJ1-6|NA|TRBV6-5
CASRSPNSPLHF
TGTGCCAGCAGATCCCCTAATTCACCCCTCCACTTT
>NA|TRBJ1-1|NA|TRBV29-1
CSVELTEAFF
TGCAGCGTTGAACTCACTGAAGCTTTCTTT
>NA|TRBJ2-1|NA|TRBV10-2
CASSGFGTGYNEQFF
TGCGCCAGCAGTGGCTTTGGGACGGGGTACAATGAGCAGTTCTTC
>NA|TRBJ2-1|NA|TRBV9
CASSLSGSGEQFF
TGTGCCAGCAGCTTATCAGGGTCCGGTGAGCAGTTCTTC
>NA|TRBJ1-1|TRBD1|TRBV5-6
CASSKGGSGNTEAFF
TGTGCCAGCAGCAAAGGGGGCTCGGGGAACACTGAAGCTTTCTTT
>NA|TRBJ2-1|TRBD2|TRBV10-3
CAISVPGTSGINEQFF
TGTGCCATCAGTGTCCCCGGGACTAGCGGGATCAATGAGCAGTTCTTC
>NA|TRBJ2-7|NA|TRBV2
CASSEITGLYEQYF
TGTGCCAGCAGTGAAATTACGGGACTTTACGAGCAGTACTTC
>NA|TRBJ1-1|NA|TRBV4-1
CASSQEPPGGTEAFF
TGCGCCAGCAGCCAAGAACCCCCGGGAGGGACTGAAGCTTTCTTT
>NA|TRBJ1-2|TRBD1|TRBV6-6
CASSFDLTGENYGYTF
TGTGCCAGCAGTTTCGACCTGACAGGGGAGAACTATGGCTACACCTTC
>NA|TRBJ1-1|TRBD1|TRBV7-8
CASSLPRQGAETEAFF
TGTGCCAGCAGCTTACCCCGACAGGGGGCTGAAACTGAAGCTTTCTTT
>NA|TRBJ2-4|NA|TRBV5-4
CASSPTLTLAKNIQYF
TGTGCCAGCAGCCCCACCCTGACTTTGGCCAAAAACATTCAGTACTTC
>once|TRBJ1-1|NA|TRBV5-1
CASSLLGQRNTEAFF
TGCGCCAGCAGCTTGCTGGGACAAAGGAACACTGAAGCTTTCTTT
>once|TRBJ1-2|NA|TRBV9
CASSVAGTYGYTF
TGTGCCAGCAGCGTAGCTGGGACCTATGGCTACACCTTC
>NA|TRBJ1-1|NA|TRBV13
CASSGFSGARTEAFF
TGTGCCAGCAGCGGGTTTTCAGGGGCCAGGACTGAAGCTTTCTTT
>NA|TRBJ1-4|TRBD1|TRBV10-2
CASSETGADSEKLFF
TGCGCCAGCAGTGAGACAGGGGCTGATAGTGAAAAACTGTTTTTT
>NA|TRBJ2-5|TRBD2|TRBV27
CASSSAYLRAGGQETQYF
TGTGCCAGCAGTTCGGCATACTTAAGAGCGGGGGGTCAAGAGACCCAGTACTTC
>once|TRBJ2-1|NA|TRBV6-4
CASSLGGTYNEQFF
TGTGCCAGCAGTCTGGGGGGAACCTACAATGAGCAGTTCTTC
>NA|TRBJ1-2|NA|TRBV7-7
CASSLGAREGGYTF
TGTGCTAGCAGCCTAGGGGCCAGGGAAGGCGGCTACACCTTC
>few|TRBJ2-1|NA|TRBV19
CASSPVGVDYNEQFF
TGTGCCAGTAGTCCAGTGGGGGTAGACTACAATGAGCAGTTCTTC
>NA|TRBJ2-3|TRBD2|TRBV15
CATSPSYPSLAGVSDTQYF
TGTGCCACCAGTCCCTCCTACCCGTCCCTAGCGGGAGTAAGTGATACGCAGTATTTT
>NA|TRBJ2-5|TRBD1|TRBV7-9
CASSSPDRVGTQYF
TGTGCCAGCAGCTCACCAGACAGGGTAGGGACCCAGTACTTC
>NA|TRBJ1-1|NA|TRBV28
CASSLSGVMLWGAIEAFF
TGTGCCAGCAGTTTATCGGGGGTTATGTTGTGGGGGGCGATTGAAGCTTTCTTT
>NA|TRBJ2-1|TRBD2|TRBV19
CASTEAGGEQFF
TGTGCCAGTACAGAAGCGGGGGGGGAGCAGTTCTTC
>once|TRBJ1-6|NA|TRBV28
CASSLVYNSPLHF
TGTGCCAGCTCCCTAGTTTATAATTCACCCCTCCACTTT
>NA|TRBJ2-1|TRBD1|TRBV28
CASRASTGAPSYNEQLF
TGTGCCAGCAGGGCCTCCACAGGGGCACCCTCCTACAATGAGCAGCTCTTC
>NA|TRBJ1-2|TRBD1|TRBV19
CASSMWTGGYGYTF
TGTGCCAGTAGTATGTGGACAGGGGGTTATGGCTACACCTTC
>NA|TRBJ2-3|NA|TRBV7-3
CASSLLAGPTDTQYF
TGTGCCAGCAGCTTATTGGCGGGACCCACAGATACGCAGTATTTT
>once|TRBJ1-4|NA|TRBV28
CASSLVGPPANEKLFF
TGTGCCAGCAGTTTAGTGGGTCCACCTGCCAATGAAAAACTGTTTTTT
>medium-sized|TRBJ1-2|NA|TRBV9
CASSGGTTNGYTF
TGTGCCAGCAGCGGAGGGACGACCAATGGCTACACCTTC
>NA|TRBJ1-2|NA|TRBV28
CASTVDRAPYGYTF
TGTGCCAGCACCGTGGACAGAGCTCCCTATGGCTACACCTTC
>NA|TRBJ2-2|NA|TRBV6-1
CASSPYIYTGELFF
TGTGCCAGCAGTCCTTATATTTATACCGGGGAGCTGTTTTTT
>NA|TRBJ2-7|NA|TRBV6-5
CASGFGAAGIYEQYF
TGTGCCAGCGGATTCGGGGCCGCGGGGATATACGAGCAGTACTTC
>NA|TRBJ2-2|TRBD1|TRBV7-2
CAGDREGNTGELFF
TGTGCCGGAGACAGGGAAGGGAACACCGGGGAGCTGTTTTTT
>once|TRBJ2-5|NA|TRBV10-3
CAIRQGGLSGETQYF
TGTGCCATCAGGCAGGGGGGACTTTCGGGCGAGACCCAGTACTTC
>once|TRBJ1-5|NA|TRBV7-6
CAQAYVPVDRHSNQPQHF
TGTGCCCAAGCTTATGTCCCCGTCGACAGGCATAGCAATCAGCCCCAGCATTTT
>NA|TRBJ1-1|NA|TRBV19
CASSTLRNTEAFF
TGTGCCAGTAGTACACTGCGGAACACTGAAGCTTTCTTT
>NA|TRBJ1-4|NA|TRBV27
CASSLVGLTNEKLFF
TGTGCCAGCAGTTTAGTGGGGCTAACTAATGAAAAACTGTTTTTT
>once|TRBJ2-1|TRBD1|TRBV5-6
CASSFGTGGEQFF
TGTGCCAGCAGCTTCGGGACAGGGGGTGAGCAGTTCTTC
>NA|TRBJ1-5|TRBD1|TRBV6-1
CASSEIGTGDQPQHF
TGTGCCAGCAGTGAAATAGGGACAGGGGATCAGCCCCAGCATTTT
>few|TRBJ2-7|TRBD1|TRBV4-2
CASSQEWTGNYEQYF
TGTGCCAGCAGCCAAGAGTGGACAGGGAACTACGAGCAGTACTTC
>NA|TRBJ1-1|NA|TRBV4-3
CASSQVAGAVTEAFF
TGCGCCAGCAGCCAAGTGGCAGGGGCGGTCACTGAAGCTTTCTTT
>NA|TRBJ2-7|TRBD2|TRBV11-2
CASSSPTSGRISYEQYF
TGTGCCAGCAGCTCCCCAACTAGCGGGAGAATCTCCTACGAGCAGTACTTC
>NA|TRBJ2-1|TRBD1|TRBV5-1
CASTAGGNEQFF
TGCGCCAGCACCGCAGGGGGCAATGAGCAGTTCTTC
>NA|TRBJ1-5|NA|TRBV28
CASSLQHSNQPQHF
TGTGCCAGCAGTTTACAGCATAGCAATCAGCCCCAGCATTTT
>NA|TRBJ2-1|TRBD2|TRBV7-3
CASSQLAGGPYSYNEQFF
TGTGCCAGCAGCCAACTAGCGGGAGGGCCCTACTCCTACAATGAGCAGTTCTTC
>NA|TRBJ2-7|TRBD2|TRBV16
CASSQTSGRSVEEQYF
TGTGCCAGCAGCCAAACTAGCGGGAGGTCCGTGGAAGAGCAGTACTTC
>NA|TRBJ2-1|TRBD2|TRBV4-2
CASSQLAGEQFF
TGTGCCAGCAGCCAGCTAGCGGGCGAGCAGTTCTTC
>NA|TRBJ2-2|TRBD1|TRBV5-6
CASSPGTGTGELFF
TGTGCCAGCAGTCCCGGGACAGGGACCGGGGAGCTGTTTTTT
>NA|TRBJ1-2|TRBD1|TRBV6-4
CASSDSSRGKYGYTF
TGTGCCAGCAGTGACTCCTCCAGGGGGAAGTATGGCTACACCTTC
>NA|TRBJ2-2|NA|TRBV27
CASSLSGELFF
TGTGCCAGCAGTTTATCCGGGGAGCTGTTTTTT